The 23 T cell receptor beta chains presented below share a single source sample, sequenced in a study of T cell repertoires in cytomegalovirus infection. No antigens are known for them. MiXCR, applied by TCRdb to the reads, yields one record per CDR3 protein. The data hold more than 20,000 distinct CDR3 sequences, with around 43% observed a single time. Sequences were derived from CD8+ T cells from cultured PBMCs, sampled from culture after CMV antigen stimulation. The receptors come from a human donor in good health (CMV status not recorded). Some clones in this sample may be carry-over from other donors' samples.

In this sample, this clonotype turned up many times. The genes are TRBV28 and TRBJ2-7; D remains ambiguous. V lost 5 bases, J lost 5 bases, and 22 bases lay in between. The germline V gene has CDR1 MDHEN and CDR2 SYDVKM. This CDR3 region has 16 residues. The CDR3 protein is CASSTTFQFPHDEQYF. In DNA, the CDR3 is TGTGCCAGCAGTACAACTTTTCAGTTCCCTCATGACGAGCAGTACTTC.

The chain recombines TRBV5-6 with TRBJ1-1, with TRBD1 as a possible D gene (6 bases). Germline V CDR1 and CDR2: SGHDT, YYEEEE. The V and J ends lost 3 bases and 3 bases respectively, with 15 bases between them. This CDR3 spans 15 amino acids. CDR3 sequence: CASSSSGGGHTEAFF. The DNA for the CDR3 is TGTGCCAGCAGCTCATCCGGGGGCGGGCACACTGAAGCTTTCTTT.

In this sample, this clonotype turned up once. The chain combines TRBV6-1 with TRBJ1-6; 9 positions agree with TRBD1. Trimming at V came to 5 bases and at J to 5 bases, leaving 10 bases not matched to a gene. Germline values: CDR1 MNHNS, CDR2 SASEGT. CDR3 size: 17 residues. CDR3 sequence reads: CASSSGTGSFHNSPLHF. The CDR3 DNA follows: TGTGCCAGCAGTTCCGGGACAGGGAGTTTTCATAATTCACCCCTCCACTTT.

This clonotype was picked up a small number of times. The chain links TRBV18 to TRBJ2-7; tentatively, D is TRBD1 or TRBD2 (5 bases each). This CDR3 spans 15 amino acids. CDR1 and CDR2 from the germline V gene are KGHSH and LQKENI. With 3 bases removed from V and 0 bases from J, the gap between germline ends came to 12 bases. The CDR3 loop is CASSPRDASSYEQYF. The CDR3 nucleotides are TGTGCCAGCTCACCCCGGGACGCGAGCTCCTACGAGCAGTACTTC.

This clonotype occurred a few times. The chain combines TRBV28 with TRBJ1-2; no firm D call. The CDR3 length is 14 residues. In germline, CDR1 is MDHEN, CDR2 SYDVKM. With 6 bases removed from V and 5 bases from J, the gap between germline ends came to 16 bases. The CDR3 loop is CASSLPGLRYGYTF. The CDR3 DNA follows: TGTGCCAGCAGCCTCCCGGGCCTACGTTATGGCTACACCTTC.

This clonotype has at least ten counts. In DNA form, the CDR3 reads TGCAGTGCGCTAGAGGGCTCCTCGAACACTGAAGCTTTCTTT. Its protein product is CSALEGSSNTEAFF. The V and J genes are TRBV20-1 and TRBJ1-1; D remains ambiguous. The CDR3 is 14 amino acids. Germline V gene lookup returns CDR1 DFQATT and CDR2 SNEGSKA (reference sequence). V lost 6 bases to trimming and J lost 1 base, with 15 bases between them.

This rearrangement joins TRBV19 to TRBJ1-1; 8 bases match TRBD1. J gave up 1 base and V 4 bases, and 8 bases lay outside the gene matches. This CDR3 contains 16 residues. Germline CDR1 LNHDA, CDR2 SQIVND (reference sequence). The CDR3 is CASSTAGGGGNTEAFF. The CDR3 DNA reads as TGTGCCAGTAGTACCGCAGGGGGCGGAGGGAACACTGAAGCTTTCTTT.

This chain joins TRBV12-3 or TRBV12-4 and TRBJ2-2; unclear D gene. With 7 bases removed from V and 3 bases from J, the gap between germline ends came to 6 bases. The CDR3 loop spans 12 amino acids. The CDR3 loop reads CASIFHTGELFF. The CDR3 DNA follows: TGTGCCAGCATATTCCACACCGGGGAGCTGTTTTTT.

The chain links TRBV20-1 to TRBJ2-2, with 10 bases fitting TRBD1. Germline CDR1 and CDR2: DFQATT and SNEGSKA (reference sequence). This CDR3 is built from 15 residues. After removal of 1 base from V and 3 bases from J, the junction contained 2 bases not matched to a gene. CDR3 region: CSARATGGDTGELFF. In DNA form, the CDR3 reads TGCAGTGCTAGAGCGACAGGGGGCGACACCGGGGAGCTGTTTTTT.

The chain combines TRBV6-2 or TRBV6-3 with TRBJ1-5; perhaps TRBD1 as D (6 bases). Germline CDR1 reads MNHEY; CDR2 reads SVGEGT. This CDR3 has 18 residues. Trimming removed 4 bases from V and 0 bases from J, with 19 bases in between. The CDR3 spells CASSWPRQVTNSNQPQHF. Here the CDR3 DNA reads TGTGCCAGCAGTTGGCCCAGACAGGTCACAAATAGCAATCAGCCCCAGCATTTT.

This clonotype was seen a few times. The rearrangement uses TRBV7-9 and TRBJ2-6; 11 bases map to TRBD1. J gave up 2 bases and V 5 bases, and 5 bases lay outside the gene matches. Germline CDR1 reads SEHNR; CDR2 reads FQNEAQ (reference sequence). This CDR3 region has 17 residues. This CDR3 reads CASSAPGQGAGANVLTF. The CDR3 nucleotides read TGTGCCAGCAGCGCACCGGGACAGGGGGCTGGGGCCAACGTCCTGACTTTC.

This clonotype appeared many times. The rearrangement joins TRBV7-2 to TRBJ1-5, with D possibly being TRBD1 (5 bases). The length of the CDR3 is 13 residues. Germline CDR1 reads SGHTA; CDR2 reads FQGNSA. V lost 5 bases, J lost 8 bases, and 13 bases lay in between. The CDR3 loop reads CASSQDRLEPQHF. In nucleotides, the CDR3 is TGTGCCAGCAGCCAAGACAGACTTGAGCCCCAGCATTTT.

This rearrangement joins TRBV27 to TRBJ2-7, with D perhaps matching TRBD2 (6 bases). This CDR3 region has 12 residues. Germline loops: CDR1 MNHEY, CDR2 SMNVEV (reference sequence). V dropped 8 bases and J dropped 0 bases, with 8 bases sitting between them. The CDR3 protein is CASGRISYEQYF. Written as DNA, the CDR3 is TGTGCCAGCGGGAGGATCTCCTACGAGCAGTACTTC.

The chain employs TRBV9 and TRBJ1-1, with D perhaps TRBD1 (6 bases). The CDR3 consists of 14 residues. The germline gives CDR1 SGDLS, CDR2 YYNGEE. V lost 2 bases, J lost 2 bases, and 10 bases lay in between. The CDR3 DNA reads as TGTGCCAGCAGCGTCACAGGGTTAAACACTGAAGCTTTCTTT. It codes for CASSVTGLNTEAFF.

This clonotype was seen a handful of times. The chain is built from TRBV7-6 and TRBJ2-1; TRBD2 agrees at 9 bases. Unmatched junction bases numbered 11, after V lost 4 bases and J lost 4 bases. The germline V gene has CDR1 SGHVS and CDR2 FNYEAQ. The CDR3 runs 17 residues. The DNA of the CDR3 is TGTGCCAGCAGCTATCGATCGGGACTAGCTAATTACAATGAGCAGTTCTTC. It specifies CASSYRSGLANYNEQFF.

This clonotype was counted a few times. The DNA for the CDR3 is TGTGCCAGCAGCCGCCCGGCGGGAACGAGCGGGAGAGGGGAGACCCAGTACTTC. It yields the protein CASSRPAGTSGRGETQYF. This chain uses TRBV11-2 with TRBJ2-5; 8 bases map to TRBD2. The CDR3 runs 18 residues. V trimming: 5 bases; J trimming: 5 bases; junction bases outside the gene matches: 19. The germline V gene has CDR1 SGHAT and CDR2 FQNNGV.

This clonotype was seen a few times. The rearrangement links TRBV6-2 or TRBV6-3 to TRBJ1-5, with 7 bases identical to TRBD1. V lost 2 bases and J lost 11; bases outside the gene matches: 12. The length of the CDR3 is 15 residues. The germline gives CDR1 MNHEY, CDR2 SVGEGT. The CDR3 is CASSYPRDRDGAQHF. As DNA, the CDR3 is TGTGCCAGCAGTTACCCCCGGGACAGAGACGGGGCCCAGCATTTT.

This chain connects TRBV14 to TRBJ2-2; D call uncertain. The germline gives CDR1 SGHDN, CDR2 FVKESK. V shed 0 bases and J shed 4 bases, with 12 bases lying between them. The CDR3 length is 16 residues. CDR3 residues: CASSQDLDHFTGELFF. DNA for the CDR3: TGTGCCAGCAGCCAAGATCTGGATCACTTCACCGGGGAGCTGTTTTTT.

CDR3 amino acids: CSAETGVSGNTIYF. The CDR3 bases are TGCAGTGCCGAGACAGGGGTCTCTGGAAACACCATATATTTT. This chain links TRBV20-1 with TRBJ1-3; 8 nucleotides align to TRBD1. Germline V gene data show CDR1 as DFQATT and CDR2 as SNEGSKA (reference sequence). The trim removed 6 bases at V and 0 bases at J, leaving 4 bases unmatched. CDR3 length equals 14 residues.

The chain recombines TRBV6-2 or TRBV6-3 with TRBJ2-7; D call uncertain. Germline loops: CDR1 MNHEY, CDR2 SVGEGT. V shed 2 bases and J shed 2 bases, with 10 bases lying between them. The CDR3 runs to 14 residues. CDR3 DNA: TGTGCCAGCAGTTACCCGGTGCTCACCTACGAGCAGTACTTC. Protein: CASSYPVLTYEQYF.

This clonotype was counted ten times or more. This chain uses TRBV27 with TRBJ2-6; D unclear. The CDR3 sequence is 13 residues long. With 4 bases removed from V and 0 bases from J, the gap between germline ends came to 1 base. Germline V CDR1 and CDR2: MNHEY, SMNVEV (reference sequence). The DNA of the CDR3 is TGTGCCAGCAGTTACTCTGGGGCCAACGTCCTGACTTTC. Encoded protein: CASSYSGANVLTF.

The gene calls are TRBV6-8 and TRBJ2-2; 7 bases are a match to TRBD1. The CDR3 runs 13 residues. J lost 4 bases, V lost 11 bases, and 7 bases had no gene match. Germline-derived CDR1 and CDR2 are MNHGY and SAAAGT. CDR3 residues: CAARQGVTGELFF. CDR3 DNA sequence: TGTGCCGCCAGACAGGGAGTCACCGGGGAGCTGTTTTTT.

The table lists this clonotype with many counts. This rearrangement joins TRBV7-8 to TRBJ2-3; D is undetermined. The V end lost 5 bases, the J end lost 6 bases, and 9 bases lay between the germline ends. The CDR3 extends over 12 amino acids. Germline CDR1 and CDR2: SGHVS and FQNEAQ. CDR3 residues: CASSPSPDTQYF. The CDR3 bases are TGTGCCAGCAGCCCTTCCCCTGATACGCAGTATTTT.